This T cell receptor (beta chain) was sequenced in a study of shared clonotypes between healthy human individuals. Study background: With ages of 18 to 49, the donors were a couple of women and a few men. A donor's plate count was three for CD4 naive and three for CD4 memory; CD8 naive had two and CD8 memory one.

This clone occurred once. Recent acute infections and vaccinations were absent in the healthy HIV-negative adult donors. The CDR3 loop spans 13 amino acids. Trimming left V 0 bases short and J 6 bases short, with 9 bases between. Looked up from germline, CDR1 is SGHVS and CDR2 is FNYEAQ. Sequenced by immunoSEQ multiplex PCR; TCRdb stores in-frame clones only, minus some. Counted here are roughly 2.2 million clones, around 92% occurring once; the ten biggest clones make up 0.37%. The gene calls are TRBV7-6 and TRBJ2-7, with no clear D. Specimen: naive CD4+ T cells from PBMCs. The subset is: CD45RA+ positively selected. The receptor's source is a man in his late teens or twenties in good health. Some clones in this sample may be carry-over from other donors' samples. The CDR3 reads CASSLARIGEQYF. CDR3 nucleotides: TGTGCCAGCAGCTTAGCCAGGATTGGCGAGCAGTACTTC.